Sequencing of this T cell receptor (beta chain) was carried out in a study of blood T cell repertoires in COVID-19. Study context: Samples representing acute and convalescent COVID-19 were sourced from the United States, Italy and Spain. T cells, B-cell-depleted T cells, or PBMCs supplied cDNA or gDNA.

The CDR3 length is 14 residues. Germline CDR1 is LNHDA and CDR2 is SQIVND (reference sequence). J gave up 4 bases and V 7 bases, and 5 bases lay outside the gene matches. Using immunoSEQ multiplex PCR, the repertoire was profiled, and TCRdb retains in-frame clones only, with some absent. The sample consists of approximately 280,000 clones, roughly 89% of them appearing once. The sample was peripheral blood. The TCR sequence derives from a man over 45 with acute or convalescent COVID-19. V is TRBV19 and J is TRBJ2-2, with 8 bases identical to TRBD1. CDR3 residues: CASKDREFTGELFF. In DNA, the CDR3 is TGTGCCAGTAAGGACAGGGAGTTCACCGGGGAGCTGTTTTTT.